The 20 T cell receptor beta chains in this list originate from one sample, sequenced in a study of blood T cell repertoires in COVID-19. Measured with immunoSEQ multiplex PCR; TCRdb has only the in-frame clones, and not every one. The data hold about 250,000 clones, with about 86% observed a single time. Sequencing was done on a sample of peripheral blood. These receptors were collected from an older man with acute or convalescent COVID-19.

The rearrangement uses TRBV30 and TRBJ2-5; TRBD2 matches at 11 bases. J was trimmed by 4 bases and V by 4 bases; bases with no gene match: 14. This CDR3 comprises 17 residues. The germline V gene encodes CDR1 GTSNPN and CDR2 SVGIG (reference sequence). This CDR3 is CAWTPGWLAGGGETQYF. For the CDR3, the DNA is TGTGCCTGGACCCCCGGCTGGCTAGCGGGAGGAGGAGAGACCCAGTACTTC. Based on the CDR3 plus reference TRBV30 and TRBJ2-5, the full variable domain is SQTIHQWPATLVQPVGSPLSLECTVEGTSNPNLYWYRQAAGRGLQLLFYSVGIGQISSEVPQNLSASRPQDRQFILSSKKLLLSDSGFYLCAWTPGWLAGGGETQYFGPGTRLLVL.

The chain couples TRBV3-1 (or the pseudogene TRBV3-2) to TRBJ2-5; 11 bases align to TRBD2. The CDR3 consists of 16 residues. Germline trimming cut 1 base from V and 7 bases from J; bases unmatched to any gene: 8. Germline CDR1 and CDR2: LGHDT and YNNKEL (reference sequence). The CDR3 sequence is CASSQGSGRALGTQYF. CDR3 nucleotides: TGTGCCAGCAGCCAAGGTAGCGGGAGGGCCCTTGGGACCCAGTACTTC.

V and J are TRBV5-4 and TRBJ1-3; the D gene is possibly TRBD1 (5 bases). The CDR3 spans 14 residues. The ends were cut back, 1 base at V and 5 bases at J, with 10 bases in the middle. CDR1 SGHNT and CDR2 YYREEE come from the germline V gene (reference sequence). The DNA for the CDR3 is TGTGCCAGCAGCTTGCCGGGGACTAGAAACACCATATATTTT. It is translated as CASSLPGTRNTIYF.

The chain uses TRBV25-1 and TRBJ2-1, with no clear D. Germline V lookup: CDR1 MGHDK, CDR2 SYGVNS. Trimming cost V 3 bases and J 5 bases, with 8 bases left between them. The CDR3 covers 13 residues. The DNA of the CDR3 is TGTGCCAGCAGTGACCCACCTAACAATGAGCAGTTCTTC. It is translated as CASSDPPNNEQFF.

This chain connects TRBV5-1 to TRBJ2-7, with 8 bases matching TRBD2. The CDR3 length is 16 residues. Germline V gives CDR1 SGHRS, CDR2 YFSETQ. With 4 bases clipped from V and 3 bases from J, the junction kept 12 bases outside the gene matches. This CDR3 reads CASSRRRDSGDYEQYF. DNA of the CDR3: TGCGCCAGCAGCCGGAGGAGGGATAGCGGGGACTACGAGCAGTACTTC.

The chain combines TRBV7-2 with TRBJ2-7; 7 bases align to TRBD1. This CDR3 is built from 15 residues. Germline V gives CDR1 SGHTA, CDR2 FQGNSA. J was trimmed by 2 bases and V by 0 bases; bases with no gene match: 4. Here the CDR3 reads CASSLAGQIPYEQYF. In DNA, the CDR3 is TGTGCCAGCAGCTTAGCGGGACAGATCCCCTACGAGCAGTACTTC.

The genes are TRBV2 and TRBJ2-7; D is undetermined. Germline assignment: CDR1 SNHLY and CDR2 FYNNEI. Trimming stripped 0 bases from V and 11 bases from J, with 14 bases between. The CDR3 is 13 amino acids. CDR3 residues: CASSEALGTAEYF. CDR3 in DNA: TGTGCCAGCAGTGAAGCTTTGGGTACAGCCGAGTACTTC.

This clone was observed once. This chain joins TRBV9 and TRBJ1-4; 9 bases align to TRBD1. Per germline, CDR1 SGDLS and CDR2 YYNGEE. V dropped 0 bases and J dropped 5; count of bases not matched to a gene: 5. This CDR3 is 16 amino acids long. The DNA for the CDR3 is TGTGCCAGCAGCGTAGATTGGGGACAGGGAAATGAAAAACTGTTTTTT. Residues: CASSVDWGQGNEKLFF.

This chain uses TRBV5-1 with TRBJ2-5; the match to TRBD1 covers 9 bases. This CDR3 spans 16 amino acids. The germline CDR1 and CDR2 sequences are SGHRS and YFSETQ. V lost 4 bases, J lost 5 bases, and 12 bases stayed unmatched. Written as DNA, the CDR3 is TGCGCCAGCAGCCCGGGACAGGGAGGCGGATGGGAGACCCAGTACTTC. Encoded protein: CASSPGQGGGWETQYF.

The V gene is TRBV5-1, the J gene TRBJ2-7; TRBD2 matches 12 bases. CDR1 and CDR2 from the germline V gene are SGHRS and YFSETQ. This CDR3 has 14 residues. The V gene end was trimmed by 4 bases and the J gene end by 4 bases; junction bases not matched to a gene: 3. The CDR3 is CASSSTSGGYEQYF. The CDR3 DNA is TGCGCCAGCAGCAGCACTAGCGGGGGGTACGAGCAGTACTTC.

This chain uses TRBV2 with TRBJ2-2, with D unclear. The CDR3 is 16 residues long. Trimming removed 1 base at V and 1 base at J, with 10 bases between. From germline, CDR1 is SNHLY and CDR2 FYNNEI. The CDR3: CASSEVGSQNTGELFF. As DNA, the CDR3 is TGTGCCAGCAGTGAAGTGGGCAGCCAGAACACCGGGGAGCTGTTTTTT.

The chain combines TRBV5-6 with TRBJ2-7; 7 positions match TRBD2. Per the germline V gene, CDR1 is SGHDT and CDR2 is YYEEEE. V lost 4 bases and J lost 9; bases outside the gene matches: 19. The CDR3 is 16 amino acids. CDR3 sequence: CASSQGDWTRTNAQYF. CDR3 DNA sequence: TGTGCCAGCAGCCAAGGGGATTGGACTAGAACTAACGCGCAGTACTTC.

V is TRBV4-1 and J is TRBJ2-1; TRBD2 agrees at 9 bases. With 4 bases clipped from V and 7 bases from J, the junction kept 8 bases outside the gene matches. The CDR3 length is 15 residues. Per germline, CDR1 MGHRA and CDR2 YSYEKL. DNA of the CDR3: TGCGCCAGCAGCCTTAATAGCGGGAGAAGGAATGAGCAGTTCTTC. Its translation is CASSLNSGRRNEQFF.

The rearrangement uses TRBV18 and TRBJ1-1, with 9 bases matching TRBD1. V was clipped by 3 bases and J by 7 bases; unmatched bases: 6. Germline assignment: CDR1 KGHSH and CDR2 LQKENI. The CDR3 runs to 14 residues. This CDR3 reads CASSPGTGPFEAFF. For the CDR3, the DNA is TGTGCCAGCTCACCTGGGACAGGGCCGTTTGAAGCTTTCTTT.

V gene TRBV12-3 or TRBV12-4 combines with J gene TRBJ1-2; D is uncertain. Trimming left V 7 bases short and J 6 bases short, with 12 bases between. The CDR3 runs 12 residues. The CDR3 reads CASNIKGDGYTF. The CDR3 coding sequence is TGTGCCAGCAATATCAAAGGAGATGGCTACACCTTC.

J is TRBJ2-1 and V is TRBV7-9, with TRBD1 as a possible D gene (6 bases). CDR1 is SEHNR, CDR2 FQNEAQ, per germline (reference sequence). The CDR3 loop spans 16 amino acids. V gave up 6 bases and J gave up 2 bases, with 17 bases separating them. The CDR3 region has the DNA TGTGCCAGCAGTACAACAGGGTTTAGGGCCTACAATGAGCAGTTCTTC. Amino acids: CASSTTGFRAYNEQFF.

This chain joins TRBV27 and TRBJ1-4; weak D call: TRBD1 (6 bases). CDR1 and CDR2 from the germline V gene are MNHEY and SMNVEV (reference sequence). Trimming left V 6 bases short and J 6 bases short, with 14 bases between. The CDR3 sequence is 14 residues long. This chain's CDR3 is CASRSTGLYEKLFF. Written as DNA, the CDR3 is TGTGCCAGCAGGTCGACAGGCCTCTATGAAAAACTGTTTTTT.

The gene calls are TRBV6-1 and TRBJ2-2, with 8 bases fitting TRBD1. CDR3 length: 16 amino acids. From germline, CDR1 is MNHNS and CDR2 SASEGT. V gave up 3 bases and J gave up 2 bases; unmatched junction bases: 5. CDR3: CASSDQGAINTGELFF. CDR3 coding DNA: TGTGCCAGCAGTGACCAGGGGGCAATTAACACCGGGGAGCTGTTTTTT.

The chain joins TRBV9 to TRBJ2-3; 9 bases fit TRBD2. The CDR3 sequence is 15 residues long. V gave up 3 bases and J gave up 0 bases; unmatched junction bases: 2. From germline, CDR1 is SGDLS and CDR2 YYNGEE. CDR3 DNA: TGTGCCAGCAGCGGAACTAGCGGGAGCACAGATACGCAGTATTTT. Amino acid sequence: CASSGTSGSTDTQYF.

This clone appeared a single time. The chain uses TRBV6-4 and TRBJ2-5; D call uncertain. In germline, CDR1 is MRHNA, CDR2 SNTAGT. The V end lost 5 bases, the J end lost 4 bases, and 11 bases lay between the germline ends. This CDR3 comprises 13 residues. CDR3 loop: CASSRNYGETQYF. The CDR3 coding sequence is TGTGCCAGCAGTAGAAACTATGGAGAGACCCAGTACTTC.